By sample share, the clone carrying this T cell receptor (beta chain) is medium-sized. This CDR3 is 14 amino acids long. Germline V gives CDR1 DFQATT, CDR2 SNEGSKA (reference sequence). V lost 2 bases to trimming and J lost 4 bases, with 14 bases between them. TCRdb recomputed calls from the reads with MiXCR, one row per CDR3 protein. This table holds 3,200 or so distinct CDR3 sequences, less than 20% found once. This entry is derived from a study of lung T cells in sarcoidosis with Löfgren's syndrome. The chain couples TRBV20-1 to TRBJ1-1; D perhaps matches TRBD1 (6 bases). Sequencing was carried out using CD4+ T cells from bronchoalveolar lavage. The TCR was taken from a human donor with sarcoidosis (Löfgren's syndrome or another form), or a control subject (not recorded which). The CDR3 reads CSARTPDRVTEAFF. Written as DNA, the CDR3 is TGCAGTGCTAGAACTCCGGACAGAGTCACTGAAGCTTTCTTT.